This TCR beta chain was captured in a study of cytomegalovirus exposure and HLA in healthy donors. Study as a whole: Out of 150 million to 200 million T cells, an earlier analysis found more than 95 million unique TCR beta sequences in total.

Germline CDR1 is LNHDA and CDR2 is SQIVND (reference sequence). The ends were cut back, 3 bases at V and 6 bases at J, with 18 bases in the middle. The CDR3 totals 16 residues. Worth noting for this clone: The antigen is undetermined.

PCR involved 60 Vbeta and 13 Jbeta primers. Profiled with immunoSEQ multiplex PCR; TCRdb holds only in-frame clones, not every one. The sample contains 35,000 to 50,000 clones, 81% of which appear only once. Whole-study findings and limits: The study carried out a later analysis of TCR beta sequences. It associated some 17,000 of them with specific HLA alleles at a false discovery rate of 0.05.

This chain uses TRBV19 with TRBJ1-5, with D possibly TRBD1 on 6 matching bases. The sequence was collected from a man aged 45-65 years in good health and CMV-seronegative. The sample consisted of PBMCs. CDR3 in DNA: TGTGCCAGTAGTATTAGGTGGGGGGGCGGGGGTCAGCCCCAGCATTTT. This translates into CASSIRWGGGGQPQHF.